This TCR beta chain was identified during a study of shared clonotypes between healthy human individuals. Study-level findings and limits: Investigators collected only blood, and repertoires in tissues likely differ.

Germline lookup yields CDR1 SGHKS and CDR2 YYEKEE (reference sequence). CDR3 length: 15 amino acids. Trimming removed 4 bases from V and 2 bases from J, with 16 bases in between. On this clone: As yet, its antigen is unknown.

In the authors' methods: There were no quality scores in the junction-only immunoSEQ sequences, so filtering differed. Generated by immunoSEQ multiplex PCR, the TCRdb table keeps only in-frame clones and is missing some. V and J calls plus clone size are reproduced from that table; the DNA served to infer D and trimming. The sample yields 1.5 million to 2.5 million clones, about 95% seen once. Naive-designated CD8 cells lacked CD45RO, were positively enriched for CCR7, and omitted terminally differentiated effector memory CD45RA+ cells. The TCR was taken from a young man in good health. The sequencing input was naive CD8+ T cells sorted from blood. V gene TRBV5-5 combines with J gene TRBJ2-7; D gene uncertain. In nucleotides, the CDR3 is TGTGCCAGCAGCCTCGGACCGCCGGGTACCTACGAGCAGTACTTC. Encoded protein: CASSLGPPGTYEQYF.